Following are 5 T cell receptor beta chains from one sample sequenced in a study of OX40 agonist ivuxolimab in advanced cancers. The assay was immunoSEQ multiplex PCR, and TCRdb's table has in-frame clones only and misses some. The repertoire holds 75,000 to 95,000 clones, with about 91% as singletons. The sample in question was CD4+ or CD8+ T cells sorted from blood, obtained in a trial of the OX40 agonist ivuxolimab. The receptor source for this set is an adult with an advanced solid tumor such as melanoma, head and neck, liver or kidney cancer.

The chain recombines TRBV30 with TRBJ1-4; D is perhaps TRBD1 (5 bases). CDR1 and CDR2 from the germline V gene are GTSNPN and SVGIG (reference sequence). Trimming pared 2 bases from V and 7 bases from J, leaving 14 bases between. The CDR3 spans 14 residues. The CDR3 DNA is TGTGCCTGGAGTTGGGGCACGAATAGTGAAAAACTGTTTTTT. It encodes CAWSWGTNSEKLFF. The whole variable domain, filled in from reference TRBV30 and TRBJ1-4, reads SQTIHQWPATLVQPVGSPLSLECTVEGTSNPNLYWYRQAAGRGLQLLFYSVGIGQISSEVPQNLSASRPQDRQFILSSKKLLLSDSGFYLCAWSWGTNSEKLFFGSGTQLSVL.

The V call is TRBV6-1, the J call TRBJ2-3, with D perhaps given as TRBD1 or TRBD2 (5 bases each). The V and J ends lost 2 bases and 4 bases respectively, with 13 bases between them. The germline V gene encodes CDR1 MNHNS and CDR2 SASEGT. The CDR3 totals 15 residues. This chain's CDR3 is CASSEQGTNADTQYF. DNA for the CDR3: TGTGCCAGCAGTGAACAAGGGACGAATGCAGATACGCAGTATTTT.

The chain combines TRBV5-1 with TRBJ2-5, with unresolved D. The CDR3 covers 16 residues. Trimming left V 0 bases short and J 0 bases short, with 12 bases between. Germline loops: CDR1 SGHRS, CDR2 YFSETQ. For the CDR3, the DNA is TGCGCCAGCAGCTTGGCCGTAACTCGGGACCAAGAGACCCAGTACTTC. As protein: CASSLAVTRDQETQYF.

This chain links TRBV6-5 with TRBJ1-2; D remains ambiguous. Trimming left V 6 bases short and J 5 bases short, with 7 bases between. The CDR3 runs 11 residues. CDR1 and CDR2 from the germline V gene are MNHEY and SVGAGI. The CDR3 sequence: CASRWQYGYTF. The CDR3 region has the DNA TGTGCCAGCAGATGGCAGTATGGCTACACCTTC.

This clone was observed once. The chain joins TRBV5-6 to TRBJ2-7, with D uncertain. Per the germline V gene, CDR1 is SGHDT and CDR2 is YYEEEE. The V end was cut by 1 base, the J end by 0 bases, with 5 bases between. The CDR3 runs 13 residues. CDR3 residues: CASSLTFSYEQYF. The CDR3 DNA reads TGTGCCAGCAGCTTGACGTTCTCCTACGAGCAGTACTTC.